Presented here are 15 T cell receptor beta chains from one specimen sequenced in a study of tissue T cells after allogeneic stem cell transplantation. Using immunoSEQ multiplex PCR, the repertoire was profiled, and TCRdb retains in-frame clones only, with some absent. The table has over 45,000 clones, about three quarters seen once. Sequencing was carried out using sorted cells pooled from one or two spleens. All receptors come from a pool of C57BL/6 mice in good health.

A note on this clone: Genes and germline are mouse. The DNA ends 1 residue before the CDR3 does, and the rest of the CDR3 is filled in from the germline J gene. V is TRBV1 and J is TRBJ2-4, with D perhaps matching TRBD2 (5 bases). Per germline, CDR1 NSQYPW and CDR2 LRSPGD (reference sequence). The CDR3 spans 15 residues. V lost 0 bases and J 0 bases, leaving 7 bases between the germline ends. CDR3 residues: CTCSADVGSQNTLYF. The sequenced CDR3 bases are TGCACCTGCAGTGCAGATGTGGGGAGTCAAAACACCTTGTAC.

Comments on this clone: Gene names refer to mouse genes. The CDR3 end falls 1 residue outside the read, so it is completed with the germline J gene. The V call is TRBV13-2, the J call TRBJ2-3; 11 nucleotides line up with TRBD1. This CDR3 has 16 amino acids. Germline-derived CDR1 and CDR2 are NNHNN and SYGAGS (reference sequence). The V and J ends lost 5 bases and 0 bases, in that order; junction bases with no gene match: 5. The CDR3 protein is CASGGTGGASAETLYF. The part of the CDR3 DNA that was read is TGTGCCAGCGGGGGGACAGGGGGTGCTAGTGCAGAAACGCTGTAT.

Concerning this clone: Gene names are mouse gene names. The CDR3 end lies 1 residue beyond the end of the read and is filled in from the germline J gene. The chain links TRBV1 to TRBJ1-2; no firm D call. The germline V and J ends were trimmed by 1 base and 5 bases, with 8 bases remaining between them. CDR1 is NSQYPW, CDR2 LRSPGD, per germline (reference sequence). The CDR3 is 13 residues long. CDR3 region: CTCSAVTGSDYTF. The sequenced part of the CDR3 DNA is TGCACCTGCAGTGCAGTGACGGGATCCGACTACACC.

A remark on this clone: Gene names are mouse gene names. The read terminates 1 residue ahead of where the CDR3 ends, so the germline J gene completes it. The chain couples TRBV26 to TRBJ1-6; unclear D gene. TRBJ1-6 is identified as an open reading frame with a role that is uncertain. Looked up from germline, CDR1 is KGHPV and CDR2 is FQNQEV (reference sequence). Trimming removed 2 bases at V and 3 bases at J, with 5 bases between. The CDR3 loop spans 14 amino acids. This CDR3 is CASSLGIYNSPLYF. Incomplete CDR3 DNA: TGTGCCAGCAGTCTGGGAATCTATAATTCGCCCCTCTAC.

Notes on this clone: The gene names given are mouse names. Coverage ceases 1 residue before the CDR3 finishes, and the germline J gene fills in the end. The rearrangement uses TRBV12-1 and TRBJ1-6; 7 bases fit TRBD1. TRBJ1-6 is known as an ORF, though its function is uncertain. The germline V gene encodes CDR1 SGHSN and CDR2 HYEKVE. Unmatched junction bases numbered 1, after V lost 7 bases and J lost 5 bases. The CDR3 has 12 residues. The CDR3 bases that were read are TGTGCCAGGACAGGGAATAATTCGCCCCTCTAC. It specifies CARTGNNSPLY. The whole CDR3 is CARTGNNSPLYF.

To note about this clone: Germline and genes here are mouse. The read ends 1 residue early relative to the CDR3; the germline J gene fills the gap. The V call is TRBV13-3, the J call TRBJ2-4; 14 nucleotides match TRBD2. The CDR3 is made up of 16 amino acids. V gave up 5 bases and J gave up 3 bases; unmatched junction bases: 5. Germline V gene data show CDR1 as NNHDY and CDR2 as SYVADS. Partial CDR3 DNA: TGTGCCAGCAGCCCGGGACTGGGGGGGCGCCAAAACACCTTGTAC. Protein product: CASSPGLGGRQNTLY. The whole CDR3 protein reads CASSPGLGGRQNTLYF.

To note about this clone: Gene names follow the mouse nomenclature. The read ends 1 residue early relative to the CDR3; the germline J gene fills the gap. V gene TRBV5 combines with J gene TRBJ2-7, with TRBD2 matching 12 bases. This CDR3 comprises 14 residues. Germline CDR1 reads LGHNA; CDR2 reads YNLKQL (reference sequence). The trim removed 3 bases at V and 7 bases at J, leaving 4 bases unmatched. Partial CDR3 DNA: TGTGCCAGCAGCCATTCGGACTGGGGGGGGGAACAGTAC. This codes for CASSHSDWGGEQY. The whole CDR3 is CASSHSDWGGEQYF.

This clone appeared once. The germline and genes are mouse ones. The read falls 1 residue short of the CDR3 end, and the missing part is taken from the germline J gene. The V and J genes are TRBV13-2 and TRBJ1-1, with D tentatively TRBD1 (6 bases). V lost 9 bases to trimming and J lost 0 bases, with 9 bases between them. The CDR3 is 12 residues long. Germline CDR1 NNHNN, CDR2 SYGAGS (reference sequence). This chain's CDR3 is CATNRANTEVFF. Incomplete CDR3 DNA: TGTGCCACCAACAGGGCAAACACAGAAGTCTTC.

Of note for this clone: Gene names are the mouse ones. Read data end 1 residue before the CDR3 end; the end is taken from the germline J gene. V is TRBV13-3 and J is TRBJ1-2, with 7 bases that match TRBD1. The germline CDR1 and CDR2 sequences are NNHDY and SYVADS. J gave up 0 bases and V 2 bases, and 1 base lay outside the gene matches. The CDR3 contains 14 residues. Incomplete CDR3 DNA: TGTGCCAGCAGTGAAGACAGGGCAAACTCCGACTACACC. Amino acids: CASSEDRANSDYT. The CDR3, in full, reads CASSEDRANSDYTF.

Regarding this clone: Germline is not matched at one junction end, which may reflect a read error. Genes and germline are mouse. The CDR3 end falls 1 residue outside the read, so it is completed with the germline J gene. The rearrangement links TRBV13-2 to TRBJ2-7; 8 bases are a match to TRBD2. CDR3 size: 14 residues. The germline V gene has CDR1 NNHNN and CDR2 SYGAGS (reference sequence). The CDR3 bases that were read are TGTGCCAGCAGTGATGCTGGGGGGACCTATGAACAGTAC. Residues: CASSDAGGTYEQY. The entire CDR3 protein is CASSDAGGTYEQYF.

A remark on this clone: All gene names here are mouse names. The DNA read from the CDR3 is TGTGCCTGGAGTCTACTGGGGGGGCGAGGAGAAACGCTGTAT. Protein sequence: CAWSLLGGRGETLY. The whole CDR3 sequence reads CAWSLLGGRGETLYF. The V call is TRBV31, the J call TRBJ2-3; 11 nucleotides align to TRBD2. The read terminates 1 residue ahead of where the CDR3 ends, so the germline J gene completes it. The CDR3 consists of 15 residues. Germline V lookup: CDR1 GKSSPN, CDR2 SITVG. V shed 0 bases, J shed 5 bases, and the junction held 4 bases outside the gene matches.

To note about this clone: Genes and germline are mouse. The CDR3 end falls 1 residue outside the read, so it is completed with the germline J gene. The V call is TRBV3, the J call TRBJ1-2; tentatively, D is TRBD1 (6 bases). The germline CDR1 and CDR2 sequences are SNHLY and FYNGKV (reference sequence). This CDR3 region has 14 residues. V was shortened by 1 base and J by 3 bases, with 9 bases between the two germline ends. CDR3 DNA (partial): TGTGCCAGCAGCTTAGAACAGGGCGACTCCGACTACACC. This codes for CASSLEQGDSDYT. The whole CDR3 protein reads CASSLEQGDSDYTF. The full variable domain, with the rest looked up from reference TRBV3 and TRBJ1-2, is GPKVLQIPSHQIIDMGQMVTLNCDPVSNHLYFYWYKQILGQQMEFLVNFYNGKVMEKSKLFKDQFSVERPDGSYFTLKIQPTALEDSAVYFCASSLEQGDSDYTFGSGTRLLVI.

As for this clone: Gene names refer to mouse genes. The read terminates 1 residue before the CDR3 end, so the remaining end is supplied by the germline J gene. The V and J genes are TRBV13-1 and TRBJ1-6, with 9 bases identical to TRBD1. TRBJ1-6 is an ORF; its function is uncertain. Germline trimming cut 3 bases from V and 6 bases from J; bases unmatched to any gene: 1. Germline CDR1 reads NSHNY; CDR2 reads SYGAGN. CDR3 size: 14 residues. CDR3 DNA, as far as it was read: TGTGCCAGCAGTGCGGACAGGGGTAATTCGCCCCTCTAC. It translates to CASSADRGNSPLY. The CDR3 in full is CASSADRGNSPLYF.

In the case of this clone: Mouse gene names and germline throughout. The covered CDR3 bases are TGTGCCAGCAGCACCGGGACAGATAATTCGCCCCTCTAC. Protein: CASSTGTDNSPLY. The whole CDR3 sequence is CASSTGTDNSPLYF. The chain combines TRBV4 with TRBJ1-6; 7 bases match TRBD1. The read ends 1 residue before the CDR3 terminus; that terminus is restored from the germline J gene. TRBJ1-6 is an ORF; its function is uncertain. V shed 5 bases, J shed 5 bases, and the junction held 3 bases outside the gene matches. The CDR3 totals 14 residues. Germline loops: CDR1 LGHDT, CDR2 YNNKQL (reference sequence).

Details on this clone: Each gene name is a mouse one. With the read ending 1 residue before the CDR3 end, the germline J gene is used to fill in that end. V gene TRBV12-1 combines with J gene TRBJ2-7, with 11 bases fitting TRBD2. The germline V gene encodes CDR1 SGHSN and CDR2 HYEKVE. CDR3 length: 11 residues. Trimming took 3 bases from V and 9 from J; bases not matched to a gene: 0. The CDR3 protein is CASSGTGGQYF. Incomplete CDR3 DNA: TGTGCCAGCTCTGGGACTGGGGGACAGTAC.